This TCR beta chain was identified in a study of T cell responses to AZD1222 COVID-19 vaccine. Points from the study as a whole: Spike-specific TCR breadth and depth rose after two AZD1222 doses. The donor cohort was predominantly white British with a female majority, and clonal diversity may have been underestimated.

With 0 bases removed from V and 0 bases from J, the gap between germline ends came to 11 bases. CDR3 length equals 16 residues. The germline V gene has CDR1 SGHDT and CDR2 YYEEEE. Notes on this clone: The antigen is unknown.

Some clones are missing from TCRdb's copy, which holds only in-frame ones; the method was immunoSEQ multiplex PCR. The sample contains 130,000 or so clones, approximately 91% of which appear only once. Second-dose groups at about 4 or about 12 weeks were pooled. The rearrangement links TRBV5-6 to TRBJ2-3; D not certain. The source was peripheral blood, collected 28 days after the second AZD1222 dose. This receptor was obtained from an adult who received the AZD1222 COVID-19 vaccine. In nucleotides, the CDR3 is TGTGCCAGCAGCTTGGTAGGTGGGTCTAGCACAGATACGCAGTATTTT. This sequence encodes CASSLVGGSSTDTQYF.